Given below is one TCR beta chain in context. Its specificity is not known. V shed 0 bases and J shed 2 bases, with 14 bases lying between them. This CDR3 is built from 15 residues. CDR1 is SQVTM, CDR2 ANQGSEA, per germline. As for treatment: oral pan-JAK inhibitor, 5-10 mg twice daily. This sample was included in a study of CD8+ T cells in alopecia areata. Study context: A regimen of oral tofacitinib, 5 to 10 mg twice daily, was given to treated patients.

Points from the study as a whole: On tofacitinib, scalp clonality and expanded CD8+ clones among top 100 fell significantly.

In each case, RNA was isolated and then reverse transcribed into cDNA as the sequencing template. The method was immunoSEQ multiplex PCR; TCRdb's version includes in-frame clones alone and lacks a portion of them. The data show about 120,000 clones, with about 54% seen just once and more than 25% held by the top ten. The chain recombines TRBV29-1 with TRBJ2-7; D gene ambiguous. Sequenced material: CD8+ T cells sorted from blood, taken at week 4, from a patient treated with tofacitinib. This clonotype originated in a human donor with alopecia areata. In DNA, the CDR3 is TGCAGCGTTGAAGACCCCGGGTCCTCCACCTACGAGCAGTACTTC. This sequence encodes CSVEDPGSSTYEQYF.